Shown below are 21 T cell receptor beta chains from a single sample sequenced in a study of T cells in Graves' hyperthyroidism and ophthalmopathy. From RNA transcripts, TCR beta CDR3 regions were amplified. The HTBI primer set drove a first-round RT-PCR of the TCR CDR3. Each CDR3 protein gets one entry after TCRdb re-called the multiplex PCR reads with MiXCR. The sample consists of over 650,000 distinct CDR3 sequences, around 15% of them appearing once. Material for sequencing was blood. The receptor set was obtained from a man younger than 35 with Graves' hyperthyroidism.

The sample holds many counts of this clonotype. The chain recombines TRBV12-3 or TRBV12-4 with TRBJ2-2, with 7 bases identical to TRBD1. This CDR3 spans 16 amino acids. Trimming at V came to 5 bases and at J to 5 bases, leaving 11 bases not matched to a gene. CDR3 loop: CASSPRQGVRTGELFF. CDR3 nucleotide sequence: TGTGCCAGCAGTCCCAGACAGGGCGTGAGAACCGGGGAGCTGTTTTTT.

V and J are TRBV7-9 and TRBJ2-2; 8 bases align to TRBD1. The CDR3 is 18 residues long. Germline V gives CDR1 SEHNR, CDR2 FQNEAQ (reference sequence). The V gene end was trimmed by 0 bases and the J gene end by 4 bases; junction bases not matched to a gene: 10. This CDR3 is CASSLAPGQGKGTGELFF. DNA of the CDR3: TGTGCCAGCAGCTTAGCCCCCGGACAGGGCAAGGGCACCGGGGAGCTGTTTTTT.

This rearrangement joins TRBV27 to TRBJ2-7; TRBD2 matches at 8 bases. Germline values: CDR1 MNHEY, CDR2 SMNVEV (reference sequence). J was trimmed by 6 bases and V by 7 bases; bases with no gene match: 14. This CDR3 has 15 amino acids. CDR3 sequence (DNA): TGTGCCAGCACCTTAAAAGCGGGAGAGAGCCCCGAGCAGTACTTC. Encoded protein: CASTLKAGESPEQYF.

This clonotype was counted a few times. The rearrangement joins TRBV29-1 to TRBJ2-7; D uncertain. V was clipped by 5 bases and J by 6 bases, with 14 bases between them. The CDR3 covers 12 residues. Germline V gene sequence: CDR1 SQVTM, CDR2 ANQGSEA. The CDR3 DNA follows: TGCAGCGTTAAAGTCTGGGTTGGCGAGCAGTACTTC. Its translation is CSVKVWVGEQYF.

This clonotype came up many times. The chain links TRBV5-4 to TRBJ2-7, with 9 nucleotides matching TRBD1. Germline assignment: CDR1 SGHNT and CDR2 YYREEE (reference sequence). CDR3 length: 15 residues. The V and J ends lost 0 bases and 3 bases, in that order; junction bases with no gene match: 4. The CDR3 here is CASSLGGQGIYEQYF. DNA of the CDR3: TGTGCCAGCAGCTTGGGGGGACAGGGTATCTACGAGCAGTACTTC.

The V gene is TRBV20-1, the J gene TRBJ2-1, with 9 nucleotides matching TRBD1. Germline loops: CDR1 DFQATT, CDR2 SNEGSKA (reference sequence). The junction had 8 bases not matched to a gene; V was cut back by 3 bases and J by 2 bases. CDR3 size: 16 residues. The CDR3 loop is CSARLQGAYTYNEQFF. For the CDR3, the DNA is TGCAGTGCTAGGCTACAGGGGGCCTACACCTACAATGAGCAGTTCTTC.

The chain couples TRBV10-3 to TRBJ2-1; TRBD2 matches at 10 bases. The V and J ends lost 6 bases and 8 bases, in that order; junction bases with no gene match: 10. Germline values: CDR1 ENHRY, CDR2 SYGVKD. The CDR3 loop spans 15 amino acids. The chain's CDR3 is CAIRQSGGGVDEQFF. The CDR3 region has the DNA TGTGCCATCAGACAGAGCGGGGGGGGCGTCGATGAGCAGTTCTTC.

This chain joins TRBV7-8 and TRBJ2-7; maybe TRBD1 (6 bases). The CDR3 contains 15 residues. The V end was cut by 2 bases, the J end by 4 bases, with 15 bases between. The germline V gene encodes CDR1 SGHVS and CDR2 FQNEAQ. CDR3 nucleotide sequence: TGTGCCAGCAGCTTAATTCGCGGACAGATGTACGAGCAGTACTTC. It yields the protein CASSLIRGQMYEQYF.

This clonotype has at least ten counts. The chain couples TRBV25-1 to TRBJ1-2, with a tentative D call TRBD1 (5 bases). The CDR3 sequence is 14 residues long. Germline V lookup: CDR1 MGHDK, CDR2 SYGVNS. The V end lost 3 bases, the J end lost 8 bases, and 16 bases lay between the germline ends. Written as DNA, the CDR3 is TGTGCCAGCAGTGAGGGGGGGAACCTATGGGGCTACACCTTC. It encodes CASSEGGNLWGYTF.

V is TRBV6-6 and J is TRBJ1-5, with no clear D. V was clipped by 0 bases and J by 4 bases, with 4 bases between them. Germline-derived CDR1 and CDR2 are MNHNY and SVGAGI (reference sequence). The CDR3 runs to 13 residues. CDR3 bases: TGTGCCAGCAGTTACTCGAAGAATCAGCCCCAGCATTTT. This sequence encodes CASSYSKNQPQHF.

This clonotype showed up just a few times. The chain recombines TRBV11-2 with TRBJ1-4; D not resolved. CDR3 size: 14 residues. V gave up 5 bases and J gave up 7 bases, with 14 bases separating them. Germline loops: CDR1 SGHAT, CDR2 FQNNGV. The CDR3 reads CASSDRLVGEKLFF. The CDR3 nucleotides read TGTGCCAGCAGCGATAGACTGGTGGGTGAAAAACTGTTTTTT.

This clonotype was seen a few times. V usage is TRBV2 and J usage is TRBJ1-4; TRBD1 matches 9 bases. CDR3 length: 15 residues. Looked up from germline, CDR1 is SNHLY and CDR2 is FYNNEI. Germline trimming cut 2 bases from V and 4 bases from J; bases unmatched to any gene: 2. CDR3 sequence reads: CASSETGQGNEKLFF. The CDR3 DNA reads as TGTGCCAGCAGTGAAACGGGACAGGGTAATGAAAAACTGTTTTTT.

The chain employs TRBV6-6 and TRBJ1-2, with 9 bases matching TRBD1. With V trimmed by 2 bases and J by 6 bases, 4 bases remained unmatched. The CDR3 loop spans 14 amino acids. The germline gives CDR1 MNHNY, CDR2 SVGAGI (reference sequence). The chain's CDR3 is CASSYTGQGDGYTF. The CDR3 DNA sequence: TGTGCCAGCAGTTACACGGGACAGGGAGATGGCTACACCTTC.

Remarks on this clonotype: The junction does not match germline at one end; this may be a read error. The rearrangement uses TRBV2 and TRBJ2-1; D could derive from TRBD1 or TRBD2 (5 bases each). The CDR3 has 11 amino acids. Germline CDR1 SNHLY, CDR2 FYNNEI. The CDR3 protein is CASGTRGERFF. Here the CDR3 DNA reads TGTGCCAGCGGGACGAGGGGTGAGCGGTTCTTC.

This clonotype has more than one count but fewer than ten. The junction does not match germline at one end; this may be a read error. The J gene is TRBJ2-5, the V gene TRBV5-5, with 14 bases fitting TRBD2. The CDR3 spans 18 residues. Germline assignment: CDR1 SGHKS and CDR2 YYEKEE (reference sequence). Here the CDR3 DNA reads TGCGCCAGCAGCGCCGCCGGGACTAGCGGGAGTGGACAAGAGACCCAGTACTTC. Its protein is CASSAAGTSGSGQETQYF. Drawing the rest from reference TRBV5-5 and TRBJ2-5, the complete variable domain is DAGVTQSPTHLIKTRGQQVTLRCSPISGHKSVSWYQQVLGQGPQFIFQYYEKEERGRGNFPDRFSARQFPNYSSELNVNALLLGDSALYLCASSAAGTSGSGQETQYFGPGTRLLVL.

The genes are TRBV2 and TRBJ1-5, with 10 bases identical to TRBD1. Germline values: CDR1 SNHLY, CDR2 FYNNEI. V shed 4 bases, J shed 7 bases, and the junction held 7 bases outside the gene matches. The CDR3 loop spans 15 amino acids. DNA of the CDR3: TGTGCCAGCAGTGGGCGACAGGGGGCTCGACAGCCCCAGCATTTT. This gives the protein CASSGRQGARQPQHF.

This clonotype was observed a few times. V and J are TRBV29-1 and TRBJ2-7; 9 bases are shared with TRBD1. The CDR3 sequence is 14 residues long. The ends lost 6 bases at V and 3 bases at J; junction bases unmatched: 9. The germline gives CDR1 SQVTM, CDR2 ANQGSEA. The CDR3 bases are TGCAGCGTAGCAATCCGGGACAGGGACTACGAGCAGTACTTC. It specifies CSVAIRDRDYEQYF.

This clonotype was counted a few times. The chain joins TRBV5-1 to TRBJ2-1; 13 nucleotides agree with TRBD2. V lost 2 bases to trimming and J lost 0 bases; unmatched junction nucleotides: 8. Germline V gene sequence: CDR1 SGHRS, CDR2 YFSETQ. The CDR3 runs 19 residues. The CDR3 loop reads CASSFPGTSGASSYNEQFF. The CDR3 DNA reads as TGCGCCAGCAGCTTTCCCGGGACTAGCGGGGCGAGCTCCTACAATGAGCAGTTCTTC. Based on the CDR3 plus reference TRBV5-1 and TRBJ2-1, the full variable domain is KAGVTQTPRYLIKTRGQQVTLSCSPISGHRSVSWYQQTPGQGLQFLFEYFSETQRNKGNFPGRFSGRQFSNSRSEMNVSTLELGDSALYLCASSFPGTSGASSYNEQFFGPGTRLTVL.

This clonotype has at least ten counts. The chain uses TRBV27 and TRBJ2-6, with 7 bases matching TRBD1. J was trimmed by 4 bases and V by 5 bases; bases with no gene match: 8. Germline CDR1 MNHEY, CDR2 SMNVEV (reference sequence). The CDR3 consists of 16 residues. The CDR3 nucleotides are TGTGCCAGCAGTCCCAGACAGGGTTTAGGGGCCAACGTCCTGACTTTC. It translates to CASSPRQGLGANVLTF.

This chain uses TRBV19 with TRBJ2-1; D remains ambiguous. V was trimmed by 1 base and J by 5 bases, leaving 12 bases between them. Germline-derived CDR1 and CDR2 are LNHDA and SQIVND (reference sequence). The CDR3 runs 15 residues. The CDR3 bases are TGTGCCAGTAGTATAGGGGTGCTCGAGCACAATGAGCAGTTCTTC. Protein product: CASSIGVLEHNEQFF.

This clonotype was recorded at least ten times. The CDR3 DNA sequence: TGTGCCAGCAGCCCGCAACTAGGGAGAAGTTACGAGCAGTACTTC. Residues: CASSPQLGRSYEQYF. The chain uses TRBV7-9 and TRBJ2-7, with D perhaps matching TRBD2 (5 bases). The CDR3 has 15 residues. Per germline, CDR1 SEHNR and CDR2 FQNEAQ (reference sequence). Trimming took 5 bases from V and 4 from J, leaving 18 bases between them.